This T cell receptor beta chain was sequenced in a study of OX40 agonist ivuxolimab in advanced cancers. Whole-study context: Clinicians treated patients with ivuxolimab, an agonistic anti-OX40 (CD134) antibody.

Germline CDR1 is LNHDA and CDR2 is SQIVND (reference sequence). Trimming removed 5 bases at V and 2 bases at J, with 12 bases between. The CDR3 extends over 14 amino acids. Sequencing was performed with immunoSEQ multiplex PCR; in TCRdb, only in-frame clones are kept and a portion is missing. The repertoire holds fewer than 65,000 clones, with 80% as singletons. The rearrangement uses TRBV19 and TRBJ1-1; D may be TRBD1 (5 bases). This TCR was recovered from an adult with an advanced solid tumor such as melanoma, head and neck, liver or kidney cancer. Specimen: CD4+ or CD8+ T cells sorted from blood, collected in a trial of the OX40 agonist ivuxolimab. The CDR3 sequence: CASSFLRDNTEAFF. CDR3 coding DNA: TGTGCCAGTAGTTTCCTCCGGGACAACACTGAAGCTTTCTTT. The variable domain in full, with the rest retrieved from reference TRBV19 and TRBJ1-1, is DGGITQSPKYLFRKEGQNVTLSCEQNLNHDAMYWYRQDPGQGLRLIYYSQIVNDFQKGDIAEGYSVSREKKESFPLTVTSAQKNPTAFYLCASSFLRDNTEAFFGQGTRLTVV.